This T cell receptor (beta chain) emerged from a study of metastatic and nonmetastatic thyroid tumors (dated by TCRdb to the early 2020s). Describing the broader study: The researchers compared repertoires between peripheral blood samples and tumor or nodule tissue samples from patients with malignant or benign thyroid disease.

No treatment had been received by any patient before thyroid surgery. Using T-cell receptor beta sequencing, the researchers looked back retrospectively at clinical samples from patients, gathered between about 2011 and 2018. Broader findings and caveats from the paper: In both blood and tumor samples, TCR beta diversity was reported to be significantly higher in malignant tumors than in benign nodules.

Worth noting for this clone: This clone's antigen is unknown. Nothing much larger sits one base from this clone, and base qualities are not available.

Taken from cysteine to phenylalanine, the CDR3 has 14 residues. Only CDR3 DNA is held: 42 bases, read in frame from base 1. V is clipped by 4 bases and J by 7 bases, and the sequence between their germline boundaries is 20 bases long. CDR1 and CDR2 (DFQATT, SNEGSKA) derive from the germline V gene (reference sequence). Library method: PCR. Sequenced using an Illumina HiSeq 4000. High-throughput sequencing was used to profile the TCR beta-chain CDR3 region of every patient. The paper's data handling went like this. Drawing on CDR3 differences between clinicopathological groups, the researchers built a classifier meant to tell apart patients with distant-metastatic papillary thyroid cancer. The Shannon index was used to assess repertoire diversity, and the Morisita-Horn index was used to assess tumor-blood repertoire similarity. TCRdb reprocessing: public reads trimmed at Q25 with fastp, clones called with MiXCR, in-frame beta chains kept. What appears here as the V and J calls and clone size reflects TCRdb's work, not the paper's. The sample includes tens of thousands of clones, with roughly a quarter observed a single time. About 12% of the sample is in the top ten clones.

The TCR sequence derives from a male donor with papillary thyroid cancer or a benign thyroid nodule (not recorded which). Some clones in this sample may be carry-over from other donors' samples. The chain employs TRBV20-1 and TRBJ2-7; the D gene is not confidently resolved. Sequenced: tumor tissue. CDR3 region: CSATPLTRTQEQYF. The DNA sequence is TGCAGTGCTACCCCCCTCACTCGCACCCAAGAGCAGTACTTC.